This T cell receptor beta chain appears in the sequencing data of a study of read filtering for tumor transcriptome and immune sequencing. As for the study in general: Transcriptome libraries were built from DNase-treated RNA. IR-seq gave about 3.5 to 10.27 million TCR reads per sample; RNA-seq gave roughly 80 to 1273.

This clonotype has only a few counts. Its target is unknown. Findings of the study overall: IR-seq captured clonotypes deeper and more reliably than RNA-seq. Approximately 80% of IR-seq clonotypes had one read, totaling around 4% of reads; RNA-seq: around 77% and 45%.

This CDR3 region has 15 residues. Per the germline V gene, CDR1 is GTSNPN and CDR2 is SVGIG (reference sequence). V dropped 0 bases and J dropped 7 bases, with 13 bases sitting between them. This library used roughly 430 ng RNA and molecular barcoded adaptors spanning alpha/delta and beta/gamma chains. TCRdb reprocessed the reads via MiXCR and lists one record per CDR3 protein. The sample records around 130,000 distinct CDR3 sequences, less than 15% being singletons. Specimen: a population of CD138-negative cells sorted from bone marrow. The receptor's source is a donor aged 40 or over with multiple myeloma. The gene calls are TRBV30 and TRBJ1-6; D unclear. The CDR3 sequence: CAWSVLRPGNSPLHF. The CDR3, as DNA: TGTGCCTGGAGTGTCCTCCGGCCCGGAAATTCACCCCTCCACTTT.